Listed here are 14 T cell receptor beta chains from one sample, sequenced in a study of blood T cell repertoires in COVID-19. The assay was immunoSEQ multiplex PCR, and TCRdb's table has in-frame clones only and misses some. The table has more than 200,000 clones, around 86% seen once. The sequencing input was PBMCs or T cells enriched from blood (not recorded which). The receptors here all came from a man under 40 in a cohort exposed to, infected with or recovered from COVID-19 (not recorded which).

The V call is TRBV18, the J call TRBJ2-5; 9 bases agree with TRBD2. The V gene end was trimmed by 0 bases and the J gene end by 2 bases; junction bases not matched to a gene: 4. The CDR3 has 16 residues. Germline CDR1 reads KGHSH; CDR2 reads LQKENI. The CDR3 DNA reads as TGTGCCAGCTCACCACCGAGCGGGAGGACTCAAGAGACCCAGTACTTC. Translating gives CASSPPSGRTQETQYF.

This clone was recorded only once. The J gene is TRBJ2-7, the V gene TRBV9, with D maybe TRBD2 (6 bases). CDR3 size: 15 residues. Looked up from germline, CDR1 is SGDLS and CDR2 is YYNGEE. V was clipped by 2 bases and J by 4 bases, with 16 bases between them. The CDR3 region is CASSVGSGGGYEQYF. In nucleotides, the CDR3 is TGTGCCAGCAGCGTCGGTAGCGGAGGTGGGTACGAGCAGTACTTC.

CDR3 nucleotide sequence: TGTGCCAGCAGTTACGAAACTTGGGCGCAAGGAGCTTTCTTT. Translated, it gives CASSYETWAQGAFF. The chain carries TRBV6-5 and TRBJ1-1; D gene uncertain. Germline lookup yields CDR1 MNHEY and CDR2 SVGAGI. The CDR3 extends over 14 amino acids. The V gene lost 2 bases and the J gene lost 10 bases, with 17 bases spanning the gap.

The V call is TRBV28, the J call TRBJ2-7, with 7 nucleotides matching TRBD1. CDR3 size: 19 residues. Per germline, CDR1 MDHEN and CDR2 SYDVKM. The junction had 22 bases not matched to a gene; V was cut back by 6 bases and J by 2 bases. For the CDR3, the DNA is TGTGCCAGCAGCTCCAACTTGAAAGACAGGGATAAGTCTCCCTACGAGCAGTACTTC. It specifies CASSSNLKDRDKSPYEQYF. The variable domain in full, completed from reference TRBV28 and TRBJ2-7, reads DVKVTQSSRYLVKRTGEKVFLECVQDMDHENMFWYRQDPGLGLRLIYFSYDVKMKEKGDIPEGYSVSREKKERFSLILESASTNQTSMYLCASSSNLKDRDKSPYEQYFGPGTRLTVT.

The V gene is TRBV2, the J gene TRBJ1-5; D is undetermined. V lost 2 bases and J lost 2, with 10 bases in between. This CDR3 spans 15 amino acids. Germline lookup yields CDR1 SNHLY and CDR2 FYNNEI. The CDR3 region has the DNA TGTGCCAGCAGTGAATTGGGGAGGGGCAATCAGCCCCAGCATTTT. Protein sequence: CASSELGRGNQPQHF. The full variable domain, with the rest looked up from reference TRBV2 and TRBJ1-5, is EPEVTQTPSHQVTQMGQEVILRCVPISNHLYFYWYRQILGQKVEFLVSFYNNEISEKSEIFDDQFSVERPDGSNFTLKIRSTKLEDSAMYFCASSELGRGNQPQHFGDGTRLSIL.

V and J are TRBV28 and TRBJ1-1; possibly TRBD1 for D (5 bases). V lost 4 bases and J 9 bases, leaving 9 bases between the germline ends. The CDR3 loop spans 11 amino acids. Germline CDR1 MDHEN, CDR2 SYDVKM. The DNA of the CDR3 is TGTGCCAGCAGTTCGGAGGGGAAAGCTTTCTTT. Translated: CASSSEGKAFF.

CDR3 sequence: CASSPLTGAKNIQYF. As DNA, the CDR3 is TGTGCCAGCAGCCCTCTCACAGGAGCCAAAAACATTCAGTACTTC. The chain couples TRBV11-2 to TRBJ2-4, with a possible D match to TRBD1 (5 bases). The CDR3 is 15 amino acids. Trimming left V 5 bases short and J 0 bases short, with 11 bases between. Looked up from germline, CDR1 is SGHAT and CDR2 is FQNNGV.

The genes are TRBV7-3 and TRBJ2-6; perhaps TRBD1 as D (5 bases). V lost 5 bases and J lost 0, with 8 bases in between. The germline V gene has CDR1 SGHTA and CDR2 FQGTGA. The CDR3 sequence is 15 residues long. The CDR3 sequence: CASSQGDSGANVLTF. CDR3 DNA: TGTGCCAGCAGCCAAGGGGACTCTGGGGCCAACGTCCTGACTTTC.

This rearrangement joins TRBV9 to TRBJ1-3; weak D call: TRBD1 (6 bases). Germline V lookup: CDR1 SGDLS, CDR2 YYNGEE. Trimming shortened V by 7 bases and J by 5 bases, and 16 bases separated the two germline ends. The CDR3 loop spans 14 amino acids. CDR3 amino acids: CASSGQRARNTIYF. The DNA for the CDR3 is TGTGCCAGCTCTGGACAGCGAGCTCGAAACACCATATATTTT.

This chain joins TRBV12-3 or TRBV12-4 and TRBJ2-5; the D is unclear. V gave up 6 bases and J gave up 5 bases, with 7 bases separating them. The CDR3 loop spans 11 amino acids. The CDR3 is CASRVGETQYF. As DNA, the CDR3 is TGTGCCAGCAGAGTTGGCGAGACCCAGTACTTC.

The chain combines TRBV7-8 with TRBJ1-5; D not resolved. Trimming pared 2 bases from V and 8 bases from J, leaving 16 bases between. Germline V gene data show CDR1 as SGHVS and CDR2 as FQNEAQ. This CDR3 contains 15 residues. The CDR3 loop reads CASSLSVGDLEPQHF. CDR3 coding DNA: TGTGCCAGCAGCTTATCAGTCGGGGATTTGGAGCCCCAGCATTTT.

The J gene is TRBJ2-1, the V gene TRBV28; no clear D gene. Trimming stripped 1 base from V and 5 bases from J, with 12 bases between. Germline V lookup: CDR1 MDHEN, CDR2 SYDVKM. This CDR3 is 15 amino acids long. CDR3 coding DNA: TGTGCCAGCAGTTTATACCCCCGAACGGACAATGAGCAGTTCTTC. Protein product: CASSLYPRTDNEQFF. Complete variable domain (other parts from reference TRBV28 and TRBJ2-1): DVKVTQSSRYLVKRTGEKVFLECVQDMDHENMFWYRQDPGLGLRLIYFSYDVKMKEKGDIPEGYSVSREKKERFSLILESASTNQTSMYLCASSLYPRTDNEQFFGPGTRLTVL.

Written as DNA, the CDR3 is TGTGCCAGAGGGTGGACAGCGAACACTGAAGCTTTCTTT. It codes for CARGWTANTEAFF. The chain uses TRBV28 and TRBJ1-1, with D possibly matching TRBD1 (6 bases). V dropped 9 bases and J dropped 1 base, with 12 bases sitting between them. Per the germline V gene, CDR1 is MDHEN and CDR2 is SYDVKM. The CDR3 spans 13 residues.

V is TRBV11-1 and J is TRBJ1-2; the D gene is possibly TRBD1 (5 bases). Germline CDR1 SGHAT, CDR2 FQDESV (reference sequence). With 0 bases removed from V and 4 bases from J, the gap between germline ends came to 15 bases. The CDR3 sequence is 16 residues long. Here the CDR3 reads CASSLAAGKRVYGYTF. DNA of the CDR3: TGTGCCAGCAGCTTAGCTGCAGGGAAGCGTGTCTATGGCTACACCTTC.